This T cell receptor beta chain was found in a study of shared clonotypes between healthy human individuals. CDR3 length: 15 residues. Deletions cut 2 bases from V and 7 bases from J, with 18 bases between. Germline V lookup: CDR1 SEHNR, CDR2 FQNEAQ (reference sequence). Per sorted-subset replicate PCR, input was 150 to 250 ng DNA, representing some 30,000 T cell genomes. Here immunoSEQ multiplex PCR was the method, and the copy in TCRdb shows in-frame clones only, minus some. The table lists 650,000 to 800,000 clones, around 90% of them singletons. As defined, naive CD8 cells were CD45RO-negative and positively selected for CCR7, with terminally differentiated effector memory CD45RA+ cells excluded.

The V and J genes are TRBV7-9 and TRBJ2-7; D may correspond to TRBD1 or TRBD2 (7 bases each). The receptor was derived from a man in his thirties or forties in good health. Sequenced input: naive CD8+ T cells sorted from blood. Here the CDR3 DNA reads TGTGCCAGCAGCTTACTCACAGGGGAGGGTCGGGAGCAGTACTTC. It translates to CASSLLTGEGREQYF.